The 30 T cell receptor beta chains listed next were all sequenced from one sample in a study of blood T cells in healthy people across ages. The second PCR ran roughly 7 to 12 cycles with a sample-barcoded 5' primer and J-beta primers. Each CDR3 protein is one row after TCRdb ran MiXCR on the 5' RACE reads. Among roughly 2 million distinct CDR3 sequences listed, around 50% were seen once. Sample: blood. These receptors originate from a woman in her thirties or forties in good health.

This clonotype was counted many times. The gene calls are TRBV7-2 and TRBJ2-3, with D tentatively TRBD2 (6 bases). Trimming cost V 3 bases and J 6 bases, with 22 bases left between them. The CDR3 totals 17 residues. Germline V CDR1 and CDR2: SGHTA, FQGNSA. CDR3 sequence reads: CASSFSTPGLGRDTQYF. DNA of the CDR3: TGTGCCAGCAGCTTTTCAACTCCGGGACTTGGGAGGGATACGCAGTATTTT.

The chain has TRBV6-1 and TRBJ1-2; D might be TRBD1 (5 bases). The germline CDR1 and CDR2 sequences are MNHNS and SASEGT. The V gene lost 6 bases and the J gene lost 8 bases, with 19 bases spanning the gap. The CDR3 is 14 amino acids. This CDR3 is CASSPTRIGAGYTF. The CDR3 DNA reads as TGTGCCAGCAGCCCCACAAGGATCGGGGCGGGCTACACCTTC.

This clonotype was recorded a few times. The chain uses TRBV4-3 and TRBJ2-1; D is perhaps TRBD1 (5 bases). V lost 1 base, J lost 7 bases, and 20 bases lay in between. This CDR3 comprises 17 residues. The germline V gene encodes CDR1 LGHNA and CDR2 YSLEER. As DNA, the CDR3 is TGCGCCAGCAGCCAAGGGGTGGGGCCCCCTTCCACAAATGAGCAGTTCTTC. It codes for CASSQGVGPPSTNEQFF.

V is TRBV4-1 and J is TRBJ1-5; D unclear. The germline V gene has CDR1 MGHRA and CDR2 YSYEKL. Trimming took off 1 base at V and 7 bases at J, with 17 bases between the two ends. This CDR3 is built from 16 residues. CDR3 in amino acids: CASSQGWRGGEQPQHF. In nucleotides, the CDR3 is TGCGCCAGCAGCCAAGGATGGCGGGGAGGCGAGCAGCCCCAGCATTTT.

This clonotype has just a few counts. V and J are TRBV10-3 and TRBJ2-3; D not certain. CDR1 is ENHRY and CDR2 is SYGVKD in the germline V gene. Trimming pared 2 bases from V and 6 bases from J, leaving 3 bases between. The CDR3 consists of 11 residues. This CDR3 is CAISELDTQYF. In DNA form, the CDR3 reads TGTGCCATCAGTGAGCTCGATACGCAGTATTTT.

The rearrangement uses TRBV4-3 and TRBJ2-7; 7 bases map to TRBD2. V was clipped by 0 bases and J by 3 bases; unmatched bases: 8. Germline assignment: CDR1 LGHNA and CDR2 YSLEER. The CDR3 length is 16 residues. This CDR3 is CASSQELAGTIYEQYF. The CDR3 bases are TGCGCCAGCAGCCAAGAACTGGCGGGGACTATCTACGAGCAGTACTTC.

This rearrangement joins TRBV2 to TRBJ2-1; D not certain. Trimming stripped 1 base from V and 5 bases from J, with 12 bases between. The length of the CDR3 is 15 residues. Germline V lookup: CDR1 SNHLY, CDR2 FYNNEI. CDR3 bases: TGTGCCAGCAGTGAAGGTCTAGTCCAAAACAATGAGCAGTTCTTC. Translation: CASSEGLVQNNEQFF.

The CDR3 region is CASSPTGFTFF. Written as DNA, the CDR3 is TGTGCCAGCAGTCCGACAGGGTTTACTTTCTTT. The chain uses TRBV28 and TRBJ1-1, with 7 bases matching TRBD1. Germline V gene lookup returns CDR1 MDHEN and CDR2 SYDVKM. This CDR3 has 11 residues. V lost 5 bases to trimming and J lost 12 bases; unmatched junction nucleotides: 6. Combining the CDR3 with reference TRBV28 and TRBJ1-1 gives the whole variable domain DVKVTQSSRYLVKRTGEKVFLECVQDMDHENMFWYRQDPGLGLRLIYFSYDVKMKEKGDIPEGYSVSREKKERFSLILESASTNQTSMYLCASSPTGFTFFGQGTRLTVV.

J is TRBJ1-3 and V is TRBV7-9, with D unresolved. The CDR3 has 14 amino acids. The V gene's germline CDR1 is SEHNR and CDR2 FQNEAQ (reference sequence). Between the trimmed V and J ends, which lost 2 bases and 0 bases, there was a span of 5 bases. CDR3 sequence reads: CASSLYRSGNTIYF. As DNA, the CDR3 is TGTGCCAGCAGCTTATACCGCTCTGGAAACACCATATATTTT.

This clonotype occurred a few times. CDR3 amino acids: CASSLPDFYGYTF. CDR3 sequence (DNA): TGCGCCAGCAGCTTGCCGGATTTCTATGGCTACACCTTC. The rearrangement links TRBV5-1 to TRBJ1-2, with D unresolved. CDR1 is SGHRS, CDR2 YFSETQ, per germline. The V gene lost 1 base and the J gene lost 4 bases, with 8 bases spanning the gap. This CDR3 is 13 amino acids long.

This sequence joins TRBV7-4 and TRBJ2-5; no firm D call. Germline V lookup: CDR1 SGHVT, CDR2 SQSDAQ. This CDR3 contains 16 residues. The V end was cut by 2 bases, the J end by 1 base, with 14 bases between. CDR3 DNA: TGTGCCAGCAGCTTAAAGGTGGCGTTGGGCCAAGAGACCCAGTACTTC. Translating gives CASSLKVALGQETQYF.

The J gene is TRBJ1-6, the V gene TRBV20-1, with unresolved D. The V gene's germline CDR1 is DFQATT and CDR2 SNEGSKA (reference sequence). With 1 base removed from V and 7 bases from J, the gap between germline ends came to 8 bases. This CDR3 comprises 13 residues. CDR3 sequence: CSARGPTNSPLHF. CDR3 in DNA: TGCAGTGCTAGAGGGCCGACCAATTCACCCCTCCACTTT.

This clonotype came up a few times. V gene TRBV6-5 combines with J gene TRBJ2-5; 7 nucleotides agree with TRBD1. The V segment lost 6 bases and the J segment 2 bases; nucleotides outside the gene matches: 9. From germline, CDR1 is MNHEY and CDR2 SVGAGI. The CDR3 consists of 15 residues. CDR3 sequence reads: CASSHNPDRQETQYF. CDR3 nucleotide sequence: TGTGCCAGCAGCCACAACCCGGACAGGCAAGAGACCCAGTACTTC.

The rearrangement uses TRBV29-1 and TRBJ2-4; a possible D gene is TRBD2 (5 bases). This CDR3 has 12 residues. In germline, CDR1 is SQVTM, CDR2 ANQGSEA. V gave up 6 bases and J gave up 9 bases, with 15 bases separating them. CDR3 in DNA: TGCAGCGTGAGGGAGCCGCCGAGCATTCAGTACTTC. Its protein is CSVREPPSIQYF.

This clonotype has more than one count but fewer than ten. The V and J genes are TRBV4-1 and TRBJ1-5; D is possibly TRBD1 (5 bases). This CDR3 has 17 amino acids. Per germline, CDR1 MGHRA and CDR2 YSYEKL. Trimming took 2 bases from V and 1 from J, leaving 15 bases between them. CDR3 residues: CASSQTGRGGSNQPQHF. CDR3 sequence (DNA): TGCGCCAGCAGCCAAACCGGAAGGGGAGGAAGCAATCAGCCCCAGCATTTT.

The chain combines TRBV6-5 with TRBJ1-2; D possibly corresponds to TRBD1 (6 bases). Germline V lookup: CDR1 MNHEY, CDR2 SVGAGI. The V end lost 6 bases, the J end lost 5 bases, and 16 bases lay between the germline ends. The length of the CDR3 is 14 residues. This chain's CDR3 is CASRMNTGLYGYTF. Here the CDR3 DNA reads TGTGCCAGCAGAATGAACACAGGGTTATATGGCTACACCTTC.

For the CDR3, the DNA is TGTGCCAGCAGTTACGCCGCCGGGGATGATACGCAGTATTTT. It codes for CASSYAAGDDTQYF. This chain uses TRBV6-2 or TRBV6-3 with TRBJ2-3; D is perhaps TRBD2 (5 bases). Trimming removed 2 bases at V and 6 bases at J, with 12 bases between. This CDR3 spans 14 amino acids. Germline-derived CDR1 and CDR2 are MNHEY and SVGEGT.

The gene calls are TRBV5-5 and TRBJ2-3; D gene unclear. Trimming stripped 0 bases from V and 6 bases from J, with 14 bases between. This CDR3 is 15 amino acids long. Germline V CDR1 and CDR2: SGHKS, YYEKEE (reference sequence). CDR3 region: CASSLGEWARDTQYF. Written as DNA, the CDR3 is TGTGCCAGCAGCTTGGGAGAGTGGGCTCGGGATACGCAGTATTTT. Complete variable domain (other parts from reference TRBV5-5 and TRBJ2-3): DAGVTQSPTHLIKTRGQQVTLRCSPISGHKSVSWYQQVLGQGPQFIFQYYEKEERGRGNFPDRFSARQFPNYSSELNVNALLLGDSALYLCASSLGEWARDTQYFGPGTRLTVL.

The chain couples TRBV20-1 to TRBJ2-5; 11 bases fit TRBD1. The germline V gene encodes CDR1 DFQATT and CDR2 SNEGSKA (reference sequence). The CDR3 runs 13 residues. J was trimmed by 8 bases and V by 1 base; bases with no gene match: 3. The CDR3 reads CSARAGTGGTQYF. The CDR3 DNA sequence: TGCAGTGCTAGAGCCGGGACAGGGGGAACCCAGTACTTC.

This clonotype was picked up a small number of times. At one end the junction does not follow the germline gene, possibly because of a read error. V is TRBV5-1 and J is TRBJ2-1; 10 nucleotides line up with TRBD2. The length of the CDR3 is 14 residues. Germline CDR1 reads SGHRS; CDR2 reads YFSETQ. CDR3 DNA sequence: TGTGCCAGCAGCTTAGACGGGACTAGCGATGAGCAGTTCTTC. Translated: CASSLDGTSDEQFF.

This rearrangement joins TRBV6-1 to TRBJ2-1, with D possibly matching TRBD2 (6 bases). V lost 8 bases, J lost 5 bases, and 22 bases lay in between. The germline V gene encodes CDR1 MNHNS and CDR2 SASEGT. This CDR3 is built from 16 residues. CDR3 sequence: CASYSLGAGLNNEQFF. CDR3 bases: TGTGCCAGCTATAGCCTTGGGGCGGGGTTGAACAATGAGCAGTTCTTC.

This chain uses TRBV18 with TRBJ2-3, with a possible D match to TRBD2 (7 bases). Germline loops: CDR1 KGHSH, CDR2 LQKENI. CDR3 length equals 18 residues. Trimming cost V 0 bases and J 0 bases, with 16 bases left between them. In nucleotides, the CDR3 is TGTGCCAGCTCACCACCCGGCGGGGGCCTATTTAGCACAGATACGCAGTATTTT. This codes for CASSPPGGGLFSTDTQYF.

Remarks on this clonotype: One end of the junction varies from germline; a read error may be responsible. This chain joins TRBV7-9 and TRBJ2-6, with D possibly being TRBD1 (5 bases). Germline assignment: CDR1 SEHNR and CDR2 FQNEAQ (reference sequence). The CDR3 covers 17 residues. The CDR3, as DNA: TGTGCCAGCACCTCAGGTGGGGCCTTCTCTGGGGCAAACGTCCTGACTTTC. Amino acid sequence: CASTSGGAFSGANVLTF.

The chain has TRBV20-1 and TRBJ1-4, with TRBD1 matching over 7 bases. Germline trimming cut 6 bases from V and 0 bases from J; bases unmatched to any gene: 7. CDR1 is DFQATT, CDR2 SNEGSKA, per germline (reference sequence). This CDR3 has 15 amino acids. CDR3 loop: CSATGTVATNEKLFF. The DNA for the CDR3 is TGCAGTGCCACCGGGACAGTAGCAACTAATGAAAAACTGTTTTTT.

The rearrangement uses TRBV6-2 or TRBV6-3 and TRBJ1-6; 9 nucleotides align to TRBD1. This CDR3 spans 17 amino acids. Germline V gives CDR1 MNHEY, CDR2 SVGEGT. The V gene end was trimmed by 5 bases and the J gene end by 10 bases; junction bases not matched to a gene: 15. The CDR3 coding sequence is TGTGCCAGCAGTCGGAGTAAAACCGGGACAGGGAGGTCACCCCTCCACTTT. Its protein is CASSRSKTGTGRSPLHF.

This clonotype was seen only a few times. The genes are TRBV7-2 and TRBJ2-7, with D possibly matching TRBD2 (6 bases). The germline V and J ends were trimmed by 4 bases and 6 bases, with 13 bases remaining between them. CDR3 size: 13 residues. CDR1 and CDR2 (germline): SGHTA, FQGNSA. The CDR3 is CASSSVVGGEQYF. In DNA form, the CDR3 reads TGTGCCAGCAGCTCAGTTGTCGGGGGCGAGCAGTACTTC.

V usage is TRBV13 and J usage is TRBJ2-1, with 8 bases that match TRBD2. Trimming at V came to 3 bases and at J to 5 bases, leaving 12 bases not matched to a gene. The CDR3 consists of 17 residues. The germline gives CDR1 PRHDT, CDR2 FYEKMQ (reference sequence). DNA of the CDR3: TGTGCCAGCAGCTTCCGAATGACTAGCGCCGAACACAATGAGCAGTTCTTC. Its translation is CASSFRMTSAEHNEQFF.

The genes are TRBV5-1 and TRBJ2-1; the match to TRBD1 covers 10 bases. The germline V gene has CDR1 SGHRS and CDR2 YFSETQ. J gave up 8 bases and V 4 bases, and 6 bases lay outside the gene matches. There are 14 residues in the CDR3. The CDR3 coding sequence is TGCGCCAGCAGCCAGACAGGGGGCTCGGATGAGCAGTTCTTC. The encoded protein is CASSQTGGSDEQFF.

The chain combines TRBV12-3 or TRBV12-4 with TRBJ1-1, with 9 bases identical to TRBD1. The CDR3 covers 15 residues. Germline trimming cut 6 bases from V and 6 bases from J; bases unmatched to any gene: 11. CDR3 sequence reads: CASSERQGGSAEAFF. As DNA, the CDR3 is TGTGCCAGCAGCGAAAGACAGGGGGGAAGCGCTGAAGCTTTCTTT.

The rearrangement joins TRBV6-5 to TRBJ2-7; TRBD1 agrees at 8 bases. The CDR3 runs to 15 residues. The trim removed 1 base at V and 3 bases at J, leaving 5 bases unmatched. The germline V gene has CDR1 MNHEY and CDR2 SVGAGI. CDR3 region: CASSYWGQAFYEQYF. In nucleotides, the CDR3 is TGTGCCAGCAGTTACTGGGGACAGGCCTTCTACGAGCAGTACTTC.